The TCR beta chain described here comes from a study of blood T cell repertoires in COVID-19. As for the study in general: Samples came from the United States, Italy and Spain, spanning acute and convalescent COVID-19. PBMCs, B-cell-depleted T cells, or T cells provided the cDNA or gDNA that made up the material.

As processed by the authors: Amplified reference gene primers provided the basis for estimating nucleated cell counts. TCRdb's copy holds only in-frame clones and misses some; the assay was immunoSEQ multiplex PCR. That table furnishes V, J and clone size, whereas the DNA furnished D and trimming. The table records about 100,000 clones, about 88% of them present only once. The table lists this clone with a count of one. This TCR was sampled from a human donor in a cohort sampled during active COVID-19. The sample was peripheral blood.

The CDR3 region has the DNA TGTGCCAGTAGAGACAGGGGTTCGGGGACTGAAGCTTTCTTT. Protein: CASRDRGSGTEAFF. The V gene is TRBV19, the J gene TRBJ1-1; 8 nucleotides match TRBD1. CDR1 is LNHDA and CDR2 is SQIVND in the germline V gene (reference sequence). The ends lost 6 bases at V and 5 bases at J; junction bases unmatched: 8. The CDR3 length is 14 residues.